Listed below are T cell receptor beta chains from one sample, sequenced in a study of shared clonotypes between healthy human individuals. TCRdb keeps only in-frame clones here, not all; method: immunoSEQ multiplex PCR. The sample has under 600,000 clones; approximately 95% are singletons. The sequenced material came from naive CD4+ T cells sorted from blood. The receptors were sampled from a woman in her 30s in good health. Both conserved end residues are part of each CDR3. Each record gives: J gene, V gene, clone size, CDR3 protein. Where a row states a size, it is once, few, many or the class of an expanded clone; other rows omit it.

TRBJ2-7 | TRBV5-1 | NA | CASSLRPNSGTDEQYF
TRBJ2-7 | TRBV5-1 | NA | CASSPMGIYEQYF
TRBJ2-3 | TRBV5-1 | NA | CASSLAIGADTQYF
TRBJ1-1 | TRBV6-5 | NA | CASSYSTGTMNTEAFF
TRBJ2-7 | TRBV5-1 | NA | CASSLLDKSSYEQYF
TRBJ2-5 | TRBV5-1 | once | CASSPWAGPVSETQYF
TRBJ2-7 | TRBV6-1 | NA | CASSEAGTSRSRQYF
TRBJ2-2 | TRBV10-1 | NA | CASSSSPRTANTGELFF
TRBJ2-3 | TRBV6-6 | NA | CASSQVSSTDTQYF
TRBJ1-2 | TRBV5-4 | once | CASSQDRGYTF
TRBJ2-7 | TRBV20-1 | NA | CSAPRGYEQYF